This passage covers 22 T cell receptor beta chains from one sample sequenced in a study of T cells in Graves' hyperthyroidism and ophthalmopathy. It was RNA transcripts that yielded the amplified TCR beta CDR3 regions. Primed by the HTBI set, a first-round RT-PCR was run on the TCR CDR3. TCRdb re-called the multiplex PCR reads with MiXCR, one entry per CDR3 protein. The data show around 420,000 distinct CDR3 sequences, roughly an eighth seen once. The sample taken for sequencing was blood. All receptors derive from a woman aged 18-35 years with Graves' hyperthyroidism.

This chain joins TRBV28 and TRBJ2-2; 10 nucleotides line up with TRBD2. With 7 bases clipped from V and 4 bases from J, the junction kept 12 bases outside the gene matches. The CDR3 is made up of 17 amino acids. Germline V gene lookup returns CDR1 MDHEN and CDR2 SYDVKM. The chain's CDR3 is CASISHLAGASTGELFF. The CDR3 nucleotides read TGTGCCAGCATATCCCATCTAGCGGGAGCGTCCACCGGGGAGCTGTTTTTT.

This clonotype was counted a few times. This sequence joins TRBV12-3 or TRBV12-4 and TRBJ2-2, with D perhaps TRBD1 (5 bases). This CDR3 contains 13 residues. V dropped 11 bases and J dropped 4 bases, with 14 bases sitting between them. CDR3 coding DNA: TGTGCCGAGAGACAGACCATCACCGGGGAGCTGTTTTTT. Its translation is CAERQTITGELFF.

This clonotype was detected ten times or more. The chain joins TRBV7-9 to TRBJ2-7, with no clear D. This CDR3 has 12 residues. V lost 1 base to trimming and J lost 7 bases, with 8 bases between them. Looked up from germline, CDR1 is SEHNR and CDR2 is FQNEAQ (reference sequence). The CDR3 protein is CASSLDALEQYF. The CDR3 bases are TGTGCCAGCAGCTTAGACGCGCTGGAGCAGTACTTC.

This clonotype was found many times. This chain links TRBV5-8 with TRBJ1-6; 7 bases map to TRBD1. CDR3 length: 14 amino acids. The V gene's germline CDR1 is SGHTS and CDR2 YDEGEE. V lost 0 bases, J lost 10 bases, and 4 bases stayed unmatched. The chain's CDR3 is CASSLDVRGSPLHF. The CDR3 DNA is TGTGCCAGCAGCTTGGACGTCAGGGGGTCACCCCTCCACTTT.

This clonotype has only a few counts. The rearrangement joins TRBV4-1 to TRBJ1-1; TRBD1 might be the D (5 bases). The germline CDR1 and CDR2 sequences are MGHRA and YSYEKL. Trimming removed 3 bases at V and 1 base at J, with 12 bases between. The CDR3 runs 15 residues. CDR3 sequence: CASSQGPWGNTEAFF. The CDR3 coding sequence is TGCGCCAGCAGCCAGGGACCTTGGGGGAACACTGAAGCTTTCTTT.

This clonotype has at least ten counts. CDR3 nucleotide sequence: TGTGCCATCAGTGAGTCAGGGTTTAGCTACGAGCAGTACTTC. Its translation: CAISESGFSYEQYF. The chain is built from TRBV10-3 and TRBJ2-7; D unresolved. This CDR3 contains 14 residues. Trimming took off 0 bases at V and 3 bases at J, with 9 bases between the two ends. Per the germline V gene, CDR1 is ENHRY and CDR2 is SYGVKD.

The CDR3 region is CASSLLARYNEQFF. The CDR3 coding sequence is TGTGCCAGCAGTCTCCTAGCACGTTACAATGAGCAGTTCTTC. The chain employs TRBV27 and TRBJ2-1; possible D gene TRBD2, 5 bases. V was trimmed by 5 bases and J by 4 bases, leaving 12 bases between them. Per the germline V gene, CDR1 is MNHEY and CDR2 is SMNVEV (reference sequence). The CDR3 runs 14 residues.

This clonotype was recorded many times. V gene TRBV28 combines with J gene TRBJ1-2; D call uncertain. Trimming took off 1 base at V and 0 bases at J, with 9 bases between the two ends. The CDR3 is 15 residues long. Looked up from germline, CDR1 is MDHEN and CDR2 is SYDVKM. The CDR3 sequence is CASSLSGFSNYGYTF. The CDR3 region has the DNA TGTGCCAGCAGTTTATCGGGGTTCTCTAACTATGGCTACACCTTC.

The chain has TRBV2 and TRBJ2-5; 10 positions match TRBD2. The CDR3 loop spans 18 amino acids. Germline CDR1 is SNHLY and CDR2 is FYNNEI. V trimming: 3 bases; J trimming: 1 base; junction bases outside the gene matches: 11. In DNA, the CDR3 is TGTGCCAGCAGTGATATGCGGACTAGCGGAAGTACCCAAGAGACCCAGTACTTC. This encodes CASSDMRTSGSTQETQYF.

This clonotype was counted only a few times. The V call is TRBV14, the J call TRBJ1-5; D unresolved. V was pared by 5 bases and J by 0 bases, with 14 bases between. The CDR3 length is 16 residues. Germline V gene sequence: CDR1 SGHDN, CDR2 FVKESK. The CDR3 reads CASSKPRRNSNQPQHF. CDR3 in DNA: TGTGCCAGCAGCAAACCTCGCCGGAATAGCAATCAGCCCCAGCATTTT.

The CDR3 reads CASSSPSSFEQGRATDTQYF. CDR3 DNA sequence: TGTGCCAGCAGCTCCCCCTCCAGCTTTGAACAGGGGAGAGCTACAGATACGCAGTATTTT. The chain recombines TRBV7-9 with TRBJ2-3, with 7 bases lining up with TRBD1. The ends lost 4 bases at V and 3 bases at J; junction bases unmatched: 22. Germline V gives CDR1 SEHNR, CDR2 FQNEAQ (reference sequence). This CDR3 is built from 20 residues.

The CDR3 protein is CASSFDRLAGGNEQFF. CDR3 DNA sequence: TGTGCCAGCAGCTTTGATCGGCTAGCGGGAGGCAATGAGCAGTTCTTC. This sequence joins TRBV7-2 and TRBJ2-1; 11 bases match TRBD2. J gave up 6 bases and V 3 bases, and 7 bases lay outside the gene matches. The CDR3 covers 16 residues. The germline V gene has CDR1 SGHTA and CDR2 FQGNSA.

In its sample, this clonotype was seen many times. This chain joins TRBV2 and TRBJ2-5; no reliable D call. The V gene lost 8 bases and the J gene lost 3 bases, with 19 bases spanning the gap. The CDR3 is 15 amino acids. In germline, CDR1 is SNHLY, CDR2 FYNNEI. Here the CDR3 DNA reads TGTGCCAGCTCAGTGGGGATAGCCGAGGAAGAGACCCAGTACTTC. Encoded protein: CASSVGIAEEETQYF.

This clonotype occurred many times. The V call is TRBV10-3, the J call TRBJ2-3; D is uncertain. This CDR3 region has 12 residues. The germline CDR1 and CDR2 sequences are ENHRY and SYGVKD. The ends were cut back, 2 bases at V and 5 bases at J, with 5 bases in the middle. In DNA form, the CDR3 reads TGTGCCATCAGTGAGGAGAAAGATACGCAGTATTTT. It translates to CAISEEKDTQYF.

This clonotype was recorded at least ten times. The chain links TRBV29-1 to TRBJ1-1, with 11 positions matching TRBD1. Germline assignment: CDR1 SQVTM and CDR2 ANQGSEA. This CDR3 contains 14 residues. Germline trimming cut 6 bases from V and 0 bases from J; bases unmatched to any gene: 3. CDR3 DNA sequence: TGCAGCGTGGGGACAGGGGGGATGAACACTGAAGCTTTCTTT. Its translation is CSVGTGGMNTEAFF.

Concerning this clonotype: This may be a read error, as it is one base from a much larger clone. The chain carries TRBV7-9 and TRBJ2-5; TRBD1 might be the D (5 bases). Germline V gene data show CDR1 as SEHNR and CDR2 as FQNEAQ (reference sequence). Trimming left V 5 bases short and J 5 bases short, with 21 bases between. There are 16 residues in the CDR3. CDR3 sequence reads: CASSPEPGKGSETQYF. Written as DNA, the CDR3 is TGTGCCAGCAGCCCCGAGCCAGGCAAGGGGTCTGAGACCCAGTACTTC.

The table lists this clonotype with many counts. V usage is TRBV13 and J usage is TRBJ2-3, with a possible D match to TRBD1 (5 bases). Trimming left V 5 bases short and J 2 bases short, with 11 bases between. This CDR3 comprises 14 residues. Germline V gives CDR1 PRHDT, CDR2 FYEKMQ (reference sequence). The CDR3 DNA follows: TGTGCCAGCAGCCTCGACAGCCTCACAGATACGCAGTATTTT. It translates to CASSLDSLTDTQYF.

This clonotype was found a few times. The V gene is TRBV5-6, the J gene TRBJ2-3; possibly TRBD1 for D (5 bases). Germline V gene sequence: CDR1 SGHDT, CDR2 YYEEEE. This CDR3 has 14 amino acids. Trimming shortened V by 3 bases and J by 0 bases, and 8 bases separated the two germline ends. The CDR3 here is CASSSTASTDTQYF. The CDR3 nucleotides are TGTGCCAGCAGCTCGACAGCTAGCACAGATACGCAGTATTTT. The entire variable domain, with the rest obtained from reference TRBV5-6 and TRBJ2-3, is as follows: DAGVTQSPTHLIKTRGQQVTLRCSPKSGHDTVSWYQQALGQGPQFIFQYYEEEERQRGNFPDRFSGHQFPNYSSELNVNALLLGDSALYLCASSSTASTDTQYFGPGTRLTVL.

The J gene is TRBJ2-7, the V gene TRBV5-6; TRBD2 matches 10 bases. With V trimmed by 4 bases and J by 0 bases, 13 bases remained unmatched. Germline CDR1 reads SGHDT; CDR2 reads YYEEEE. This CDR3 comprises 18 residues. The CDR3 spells CASSRGGLGLAASYEQYF. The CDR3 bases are TGTGCCAGCAGCCGGGGCGGGCTCGGACTAGCGGCCTCCTACGAGCAGTACTTC.

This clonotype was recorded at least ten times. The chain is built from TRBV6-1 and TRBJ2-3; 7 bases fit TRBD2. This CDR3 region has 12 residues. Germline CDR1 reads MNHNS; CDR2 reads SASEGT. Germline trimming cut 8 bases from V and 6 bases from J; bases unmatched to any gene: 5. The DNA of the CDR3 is TGTGCCAGCGGGGGGGGATCCGATACGCAGTATTTT. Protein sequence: CASGGGSDTQYF.

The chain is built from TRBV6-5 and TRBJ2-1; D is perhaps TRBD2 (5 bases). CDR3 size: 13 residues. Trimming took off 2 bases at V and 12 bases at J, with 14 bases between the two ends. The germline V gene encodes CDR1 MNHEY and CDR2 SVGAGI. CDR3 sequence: CASSYPPGYPQFF. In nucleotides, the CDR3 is TGTGCCAGCAGTTACCCACCGGGGTACCCGCAGTTCTTC.

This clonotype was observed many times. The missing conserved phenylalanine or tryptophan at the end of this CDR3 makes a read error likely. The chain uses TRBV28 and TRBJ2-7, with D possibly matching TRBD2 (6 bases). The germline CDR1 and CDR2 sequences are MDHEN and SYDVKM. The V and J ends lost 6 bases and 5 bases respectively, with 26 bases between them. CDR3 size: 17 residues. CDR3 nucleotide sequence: TGTGCCAGCAGAAACGTCGGTCCGGGAGTGAGGAACGACGAGCAGTACCTC. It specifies CASRNVGPGVRNDEQYL.